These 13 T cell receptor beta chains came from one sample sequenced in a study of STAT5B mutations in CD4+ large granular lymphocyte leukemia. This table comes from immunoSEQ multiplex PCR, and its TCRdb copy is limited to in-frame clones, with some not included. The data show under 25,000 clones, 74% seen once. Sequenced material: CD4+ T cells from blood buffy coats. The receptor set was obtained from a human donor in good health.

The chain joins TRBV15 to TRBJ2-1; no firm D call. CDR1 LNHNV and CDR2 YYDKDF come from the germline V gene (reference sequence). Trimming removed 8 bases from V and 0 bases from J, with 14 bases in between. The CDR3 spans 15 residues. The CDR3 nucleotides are TGTGCCACCCGCCACATATCTGGCTCCTACAATGAGCAGTTCTTC. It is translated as CATRHISGSYNEQFF.

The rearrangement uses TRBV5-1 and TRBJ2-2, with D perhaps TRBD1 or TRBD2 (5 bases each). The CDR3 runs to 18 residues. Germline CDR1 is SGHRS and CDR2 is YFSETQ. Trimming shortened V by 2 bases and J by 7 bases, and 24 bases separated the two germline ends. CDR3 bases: TGCGCCAGCAGCTTTTTCGTATCGGCAGGAGGTAGGGGCGGGGAGCTGTTTTTT. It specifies CASSFFVSAGGRGGELFF.

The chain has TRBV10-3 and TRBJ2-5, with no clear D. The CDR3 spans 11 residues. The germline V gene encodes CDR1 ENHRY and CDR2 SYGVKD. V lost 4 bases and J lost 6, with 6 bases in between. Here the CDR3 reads CAISVDKTQYF. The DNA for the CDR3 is TGTGCCATCAGTGTGGATAAGACCCAGTACTTC.

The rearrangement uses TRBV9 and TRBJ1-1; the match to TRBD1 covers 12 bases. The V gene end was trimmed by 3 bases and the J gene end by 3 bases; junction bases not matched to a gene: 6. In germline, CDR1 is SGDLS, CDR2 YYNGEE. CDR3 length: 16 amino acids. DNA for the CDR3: TGTGCCAGCAGCGCCCGGGACAGGGGGCGCGACACTGAAGCTTTCTTT. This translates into CASSARDRGRDTEAFF.

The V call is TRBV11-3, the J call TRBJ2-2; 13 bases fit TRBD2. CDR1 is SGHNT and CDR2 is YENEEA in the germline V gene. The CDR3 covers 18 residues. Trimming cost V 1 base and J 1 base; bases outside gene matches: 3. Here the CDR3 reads CASSLGGLAGRNTGELFF. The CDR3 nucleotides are TGTGCCAGCAGCTTAGGGGGACTAGCGGGGAGGAACACCGGGGAGCTGTTTTTT. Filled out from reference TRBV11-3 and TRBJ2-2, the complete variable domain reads EAGVVQSPRYKIIEKKQPVAFWCNPISGHNTLYWYLQNLGQGPELLIRYENEEAVDDSQLPKDRFSAERLKGVDSTLKIQPAELGDSAVYLCASSLGGLAGRNTGELFFGEGSRLTVL.

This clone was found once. The CDR3 region is CASSQRRYLGRAPEYEQYF. CDR3 DNA: TGCGCCAGCAGCCAACGAAGATACCTGGGACGGGCCCCCGAATACGAGCAGTACTTC. This chain joins TRBV4-1 and TRBJ2-7; tentatively, D is TRBD1 or TRBD2 (5 bases each). Germline V gene lookup returns CDR1 MGHRA and CDR2 YSYEKL. The CDR3 is 19 residues long. V lost 2 bases and J lost 4, with 27 bases in between.

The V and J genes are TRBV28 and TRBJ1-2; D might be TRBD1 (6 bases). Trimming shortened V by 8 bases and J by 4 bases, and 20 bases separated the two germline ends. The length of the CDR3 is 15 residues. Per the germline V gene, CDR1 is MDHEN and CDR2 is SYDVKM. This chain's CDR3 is CASRRGGRTGYGYTF. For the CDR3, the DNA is TGTGCCAGCCGCCGGGGGGGGCGGACGGGCTATGGCTACACCTTC.

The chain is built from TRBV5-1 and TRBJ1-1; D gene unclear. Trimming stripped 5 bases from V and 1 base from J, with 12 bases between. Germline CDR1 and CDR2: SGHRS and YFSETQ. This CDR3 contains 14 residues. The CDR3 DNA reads TGCGCCAGCAGGATACAATGGCGGAACACTGAAGCTTTCTTT. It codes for CASRIQWRNTEAFF.

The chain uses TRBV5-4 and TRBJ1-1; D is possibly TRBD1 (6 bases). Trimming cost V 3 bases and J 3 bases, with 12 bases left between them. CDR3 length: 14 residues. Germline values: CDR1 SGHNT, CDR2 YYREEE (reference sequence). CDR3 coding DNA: TGTGCCAGCAGCTCCACCGGACAGCACACTGAAGCTTTCTTT. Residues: CASSSTGQHTEAFF.

CDR3 nucleotides: TGTGCCAGCAGCCTAAGGGAAAACACTGAAGCTTTCTTT. It specifies CASSLRENTEAFF. The gene calls are TRBV11-3 and TRBJ1-1; D gene unclear. This CDR3 comprises 13 residues. CDR1 and CDR2 from the germline V gene are SGHNT and YENEEA. V was trimmed by 5 bases and J by 2 bases, leaving 9 bases between them.

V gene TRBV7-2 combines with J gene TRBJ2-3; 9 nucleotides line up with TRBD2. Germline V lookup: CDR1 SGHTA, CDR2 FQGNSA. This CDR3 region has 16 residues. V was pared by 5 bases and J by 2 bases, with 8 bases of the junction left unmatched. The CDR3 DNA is TGTGCCAGCAGCCCCAAGGGACTAGCCCTCACAGATACGCAGTATTTT. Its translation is CASSPKGLALTDTQYF.

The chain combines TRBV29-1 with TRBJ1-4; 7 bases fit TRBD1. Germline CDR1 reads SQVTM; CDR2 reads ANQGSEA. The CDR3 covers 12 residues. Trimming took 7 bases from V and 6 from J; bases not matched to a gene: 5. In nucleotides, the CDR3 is TGCAGCGCGCGACAGGGTGATGAAAAACTGTTTTTT. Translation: CSARQGDEKLFF.

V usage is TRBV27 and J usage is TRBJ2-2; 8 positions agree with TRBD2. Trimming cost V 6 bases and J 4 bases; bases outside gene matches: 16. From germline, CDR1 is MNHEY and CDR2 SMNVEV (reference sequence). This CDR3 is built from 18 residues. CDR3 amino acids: CASRTPRPGLVGTGELFF. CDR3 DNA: TGTGCCAGCAGGACTCCCCGGCCGGGACTAGTGGGCACCGGGGAGCTGTTTTTT.